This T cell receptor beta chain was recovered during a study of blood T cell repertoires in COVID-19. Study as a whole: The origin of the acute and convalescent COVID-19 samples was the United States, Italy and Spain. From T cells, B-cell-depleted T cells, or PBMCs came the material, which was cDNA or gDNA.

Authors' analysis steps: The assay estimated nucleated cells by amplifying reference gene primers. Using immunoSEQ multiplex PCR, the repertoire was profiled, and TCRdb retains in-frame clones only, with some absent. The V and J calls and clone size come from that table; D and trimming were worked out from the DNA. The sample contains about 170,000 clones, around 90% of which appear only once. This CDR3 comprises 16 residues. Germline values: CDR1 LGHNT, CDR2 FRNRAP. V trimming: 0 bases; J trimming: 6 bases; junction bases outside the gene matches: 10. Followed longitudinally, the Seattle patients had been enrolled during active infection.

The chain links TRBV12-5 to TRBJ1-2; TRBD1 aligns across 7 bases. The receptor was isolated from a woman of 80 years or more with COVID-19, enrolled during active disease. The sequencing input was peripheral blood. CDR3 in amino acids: CASGLVQGRGLNGYTF. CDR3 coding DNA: TGTGCTAGTGGTTTGGTACAAGGCAGGGGGTTGAATGGCTACACCTTC. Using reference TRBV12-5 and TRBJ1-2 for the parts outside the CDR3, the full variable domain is DARVTQTPRHKVTEMGQEVTMRCQPILGHNTVFWYRQTMMQGLELLAYFRNRAPLDDSGMPKDRFSAEMPDATLATLKIQPSEPRDSAVYFCASGLVQGRGLNGYTFGSGTRLTVV.